The T cell receptor (beta chain) under discussion was sequenced for a study of graft-versus-host responses after intestinal transplantation. Study at large: As for transplant type, recipients had multivisceral, liver-intestinal, or isolated intestinal grafts. Tacrolimus and steroids were given for 2 to 3 years to all recipients after anti-thymocyte globulin induction. Study-level findings and limits: The marrow of recipients harbored GvH clones, and ileum or blood showed some of them first. Those patients showing graft-donor T cell macrochimerism displayed high graft-versus-host to host-versus-graft clonal ratios in allografts.

Details on this clone: Its specificity is not known.

CDR3 length equals 16 residues. CDR1 is MDHEN and CDR2 is SYDVKM in the germline V gene. Losses at the gene ends were 6 bases for V and 6 bases for J; bases not matched to a gene: 14. Clones were sequenced by immunoSEQ multiplex PCR, and TCRdb holds only the in-frame ones, with some missing. The data contain 50,000 or so clones, about nine tenths of them singletons. The chain joins TRBV28 to TRBJ1-2, with TRBD1 matching over 9 bases. This sample comprised unstimulated CD4+ T cells sorted from spleen or lymph node cells, obtained before transplant. This TCR derives from a human donor who was the organ donor for an intestinal transplant. DNA of the CDR3: TGTGCCAGCAGCCGGGACAGGGTAGCAAGTATGGATGGCTACACCTTC. Residues: CASSRDRVASMDGYTF.